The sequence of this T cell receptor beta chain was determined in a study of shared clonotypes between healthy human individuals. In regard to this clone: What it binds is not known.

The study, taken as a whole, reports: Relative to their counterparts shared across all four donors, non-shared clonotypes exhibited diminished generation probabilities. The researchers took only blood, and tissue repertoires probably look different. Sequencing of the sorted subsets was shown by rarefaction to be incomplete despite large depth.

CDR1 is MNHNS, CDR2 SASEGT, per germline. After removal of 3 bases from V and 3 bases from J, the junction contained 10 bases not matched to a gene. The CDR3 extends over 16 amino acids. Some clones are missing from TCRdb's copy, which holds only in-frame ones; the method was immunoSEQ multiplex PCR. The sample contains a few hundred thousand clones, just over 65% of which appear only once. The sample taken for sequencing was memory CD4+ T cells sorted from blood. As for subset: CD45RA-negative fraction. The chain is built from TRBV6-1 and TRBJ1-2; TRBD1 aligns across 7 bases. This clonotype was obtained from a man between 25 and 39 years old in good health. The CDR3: CASSDLHRGGDYGYTF. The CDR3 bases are TGTGCCAGCAGTGACCTGCACAGGGGAGGTGACTATGGCTACACCTTC.